The clone carrying this T cell receptor beta chain was detected only once. The data derive from a study of OX40 agonist ivuxolimab in advanced cancers. Repertoires were generated with immunoSEQ multiplex PCR, while TCRdb's copy carries only in-frame clones and drops some. Here the sample spans 70,000 to 95,000 clones, 94% being singletons. The CDR3 is 12 residues long. V shed 0 bases and J shed 10 bases, with 8 bases lying between them. CDR1 is SGHRS, CDR2 YFSETQ, per germline. This TCR was recovered from an adult with an advanced solid tumor such as melanoma, head and neck, liver or kidney cancer. This chain joins TRBV5-1 and TRBJ2-1, with a tentative D call TRBD1 (5 bases). Material: CD4+ or CD8+ T cells sorted from blood, obtained in a trial of the OX40 agonist ivuxolimab. CDR3 bases: TGCGCCAGCAGCTTGGACACAGGAGAGCAGTTCTTC. Its protein is CASSLDTGEQFF.